Listed here are 23 T cell receptor beta chains from one sample, sequenced in a study of cytomegalovirus exposure and HLA in healthy donors. Primers for the PCR totalled 60 Vbeta and 13 Jbeta. Data came from immunoSEQ multiplex PCR; TCRdb stores just in-frame clones and leaves some out. The sample records fewer than 200,000 clones, roughly 8.7% being singletons. The material sequenced was PBMCs. The receptors were gathered from a woman younger than 45 in good health and CMV-seropositive.

This rearrangement joins TRBV11-2 to TRBJ1-5; TRBD1 aligns across 9 bases. The V and J ends lost 1 base and 0 bases, in that order; junction bases with no gene match: 7. The CDR3 runs to 18 residues. From germline, CDR1 is SGHAT and CDR2 FQNNGV. The CDR3 loop reads CASSLGRVGQGSNQPQHF. CDR3 nucleotides: TGTGCCAGCAGCTTAGGGAGGGTGGGACAGGGTAGCAATCAGCCCCAGCATTTT.

The CDR3 DNA sequence: TGTGCCAGCCGGACAGGGGGCTCGTACAATGAGCAGTTCTTC. Its protein product is CASRTGGSYNEQFF. The chain carries TRBV27 and TRBJ2-1; 11 nucleotides align to TRBD1. Germline CDR1 is MNHEY and CDR2 is SMNVEV (reference sequence). The CDR3 has 14 residues. J gave up 4 bases and V 8 bases, and 4 bases lay outside the gene matches.

The CDR3 region has the DNA TGTGCCAGCAGCCGACTGGACTCCTACAATGAGCAGTTCTTC. The encoded protein is CASSRLDSYNEQFF. The rearrangement uses TRBV6-1 and TRBJ2-1; no clear D. The germline CDR1 and CDR2 sequences are MNHNS and SASEGT. Trimming took off 6 bases at V and 0 bases at J, with 9 bases between the two ends. This CDR3 has 14 amino acids.

This clone was seen more than once but under ten times. The V call is TRBV4-1, the J call TRBJ1-1, with no clear D. This CDR3 has 15 residues. Per the germline V gene, CDR1 is MGHRA and CDR2 is YSYEKL. V shed 0 bases and J shed 7 bases, with 15 bases lying between them. In DNA, the CDR3 is TGCGCCAGCAGCCAAGATTGGATAGGAGGGTTTGAAGCTTTCTTT. Amino acids: CASSQDWIGGFEAFF.

This clone was counted between two and nine times. The V and J genes are TRBV18 and TRBJ2-5; D is ambiguous. The V gene lost 2 bases and the J gene lost 4 bases, with 5 bases spanning the gap. Germline lookup yields CDR1 KGHSH and CDR2 LQKENI. The CDR3 totals 12 residues. CDR3 in DNA: TGTGCCAGCTCACCAGCCGGAGAGACCCAGTACTTC. It is translated as CASSPAGETQYF.

This clone was seen a handful of times. The chain uses TRBV7-9 and TRBJ2-4; TRBD1 is a possible D gene (6 bases). This CDR3 is built from 11 residues. V gave up 7 bases and J gave up 13 bases, with 14 bases separating them. Germline-derived CDR1 and CDR2 are SEHNR and FQNEAQ (reference sequence). The CDR3 region has the DNA TGTGCCAGCACCCTGACAGGCCCCCAGTACTTC. Protein sequence: CASTLTGPQYF.

The chain links TRBV5-4 to TRBJ2-5; TRBD2 matches at 8 bases. J gave up 4 bases and V 7 bases, and 15 bases lay outside the gene matches. This CDR3 is built from 16 residues. Germline V gene data show CDR1 as SGHNT and CDR2 as YYREEE (reference sequence). This chain's CDR3 is CASSLGGASGLETQYF. The DNA of the CDR3 is TGTGCCAGCTCCTTGGGAGGGGCTAGCGGGTTAGAGACCCAGTACTTC. Full variable domain (remainder filled in from reference TRBV5-4 and TRBJ2-5): ETGVTQSPTHLIKTRGQQVTLRCSSQSGHNTVSWYQQALGQGPQFIFQYYREEENGRGNFPPRFSGLQFPNYSSELNVNALELDDSALYLCASSLGGASGLETQYFGPGTRLLVL.

CDR3 residues: CASRSWDRWTGELFF. The CDR3 nucleotides read TGTGCCAGCAGATCATGGGACAGATGGACCGGGGAGCTGTTTTTT. The rearrangement joins TRBV13 to TRBJ2-2; TRBD1 matches 7 bases. Trimming cost V 6 bases and J 5 bases; bases outside gene matches: 9. The CDR3 length is 15 residues. CDR1 and CDR2 from the germline V gene are PRHDT and FYEKMQ (reference sequence).

V is TRBV7-8 and J is TRBJ2-7; D unclear. CDR1 is SGHVS, CDR2 FQNEAQ, per germline. Between the trimmed V and J ends, which lost 1 base and 6 bases, there was a span of 7 bases. The CDR3 contains 12 residues. CDR3 nucleotide sequence: TGTGCCAGCAGCTTAGGACTTGCCGAGCAGTACTTC. Translated: CASSLGLAEQYF.

The CDR3 loop is CASSAMGLNNEKLFF. In DNA form, the CDR3 reads TGTGCCAGCAGTGCTATGGGACTGAATAATGAAAAACTGTTTTTT. This chain connects TRBV2 to TRBJ1-4; D is perhaps TRBD1 (5 bases). Germline values: CDR1 SNHLY, CDR2 FYNNEI. Trimming took off 4 bases at V and 4 bases at J, with 13 bases between the two ends. This CDR3 is built from 15 residues.

There are a few counts of this clone. V gene TRBV23-1 combines with J gene TRBJ1-5; 9 nucleotides line up with TRBD1. TRBV23-1 is reported as an ORF; its role is uncertain. Losses at the gene ends were 2 bases for V and 5 bases for J; bases not matched to a gene: 10. This CDR3 has 17 amino acids. DNA for the CDR3: TGCGCCAGCAGTCAAACTTTACAGGGGGCTGTGGATCAGCCCCAGCATTTT. It encodes CASSQTLQGAVDQPQHF.

The rearrangement joins TRBV30 to TRBJ2-7, with 10 bases that match TRBD2. CDR3 length: 15 amino acids. CDR1 and CDR2 from the germline V gene are GTSNPN and SVGIG (reference sequence). The V segment lost 3 bases and the J segment 7 bases; nucleotides outside the gene matches: 12. In nucleotides, the CDR3 is TGTGCCTGGAGCCCTGTAGGGCTAGCGGGGGCGGAGCAGTACTTC. Translating gives CAWSPVGLAGAEQYF.

This clone was found a few times. The J gene is TRBJ1-2, the V gene TRBV25-1; D perhaps matches TRBD1 (5 bases). The germline gives CDR1 MGHDK, CDR2 SYGVNS. The CDR3 consists of 15 residues. V lost 0 bases and J lost 3, with 11 bases in between. The CDR3 protein is CASSEYGGKDYGYTF. The CDR3 nucleotides read TGTGCCAGCAGTGAATATGGGGGGAAGGACTATGGCTACACCTTC.

This clone showed up just a few times. This sequence joins TRBV15 and TRBJ2-3; perhaps TRBD2 as D (6 bases). The V gene lost 0 bases and the J gene lost 4 bases, with 11 bases spanning the gap. CDR1 and CDR2 from the germline V gene are LNHNV and YYDKDF (reference sequence). The length of the CDR3 is 15 residues. For the CDR3, the DNA is TGTGCCACCAGCAGAGAAGTAGGCGGGGCAGATACGCAGTATTTT. Translated: CATSREVGGADTQYF.

A few counts support this clone. The gene calls are TRBV6-5 and TRBJ1-3; perhaps TRBD1 as D (6 bases). The V end was cut by 5 bases, the J end by 0 bases, with 11 bases between. Germline V gives CDR1 MNHEY, CDR2 SVGAGI. The CDR3 has 15 residues. CDR3 in DNA: TGTGCCAGCAGTCCAACAGGGAACTCTGGAAACACCATATATTTT. Translation: CASSPTGNSGNTIYF.

The chain recombines TRBV9 with TRBJ2-1; tentatively, D is TRBD2 (6 bases). V was trimmed by 0 bases and J by 3 bases, leaving 10 bases between them. Germline values: CDR1 SGDLS, CDR2 YYNGEE. The CDR3 is 15 amino acids. CDR3 in amino acids: CASSVAGAGYNEQFF. The CDR3, as DNA: TGTGCCAGCAGCGTAGCGGGAGCTGGCTACAATGAGCAGTTCTTC. The whole variable domain, remainder taken from reference TRBV9 and TRBJ2-1, is DSGVTQTPKHLITATGQRVTLRCSPRSGDLSVYWYQQSLDQGLQFLIQYYNGEERAKGNILERFSAQQFPDLHSELNLSSLELGDSALYFCASSVAGAGYNEQFFGPGTRLTVL.

This clone was found a few times. The rearrangement links TRBV6-4 to TRBJ2-1, with D perhaps TRBD2 (5 bases). The V end lost 11 bases, the J end lost 2 bases, and 13 bases lay between the germline ends. Looked up from germline, CDR1 is MRHNA and CDR2 is SNTAGT. The CDR3 covers 13 residues. The CDR3 sequence is CASAARAYNEQFF. For the CDR3, the DNA is TGTGCCTCAGCGGCGAGGGCCTACAATGAGCAGTTCTTC.

The chain combines TRBV7-2 with TRBJ2-3, with D maybe TRBD2 (6 bases). The V gene's germline CDR1 is SGHTA and CDR2 FQGNSA. The CDR3 is 16 amino acids. The germline V and J ends were trimmed by 4 bases and 2 bases, with 16 bases remaining between them. As DNA, the CDR3 is TGTGCCAGCAGCTCCCTAGCGCTCCCTCACACAGATACGCAGTATTTT. Protein sequence: CASSSLALPHTDTQYF. Supplemented by reference TRBV7-2 and TRBJ2-3, the full variable domain reads GAGVSQSPSNKVTEKGKDVELRCDPISGHTALYWYRQSLGQGLEFLIYFQGNSAPDKSGLPSDRFSAERTGGSVSTLTIQRTQQEDSAVYLCASSSLALPHTDTQYFGPGTRLTVL.

This chain links TRBV2 with TRBJ2-1, with D possibly TRBD2 on 7 matching bases. V dropped 9 bases and J dropped 9 bases, with 21 bases sitting between them. Germline lookup yields CDR1 SNHLY and CDR2 FYNNEI. This CDR3 has 14 residues. The CDR3 DNA reads as TGTGCCAGTATTAGCGGCGGGGGCGGGGGTGAGCAGTTCTTC. It encodes CASISGGGGGEQFF. Looking up the rest from reference TRBV2 and TRBJ2-1 gives the full variable domain: EPEVTQTPSHQVTQMGQEVILRCVPISNHLYFYWYRQILGQKVEFLVSFYNNEISEKSEIFDDQFSVERPDGSNFTLKIRSTKLEDSAMYFCASISGGGGGEQFFGPGTRLTVL.

The sample holds a few counts of this clone. The chain is built from TRBV7-9 and TRBJ2-5; 11 bases align to TRBD2. V gave up 5 bases and J gave up 4 bases; unmatched junction bases: 3. CDR1 is SEHNR, CDR2 FQNEAQ, per germline (reference sequence). The CDR3 is 14 amino acids. The CDR3 DNA is TGTGCCAGCAGCGTTCTAGCGGGAGGAGAGACCCAGTACTTC. This translates into CASSVLAGGETQYF.

This rearrangement joins TRBV2 to TRBJ2-7; 10 bases map to TRBD2. This CDR3 contains 16 residues. V lost 3 bases and J lost 7; bases outside the gene matches: 12. Germline V lookup: CDR1 SNHLY, CDR2 FYNNEI. CDR3 region: CASSETPSGSMGEQYF. The CDR3 DNA reads as TGTGCCAGCAGTGAGACCCCTAGCGGGAGTATGGGGGAGCAGTACTTC. Variable domain in full (rest from reference TRBV2 and TRBJ2-7): EPEVTQTPSHQVTQMGQEVILRCVPISNHLYFYWYRQILGQKVEFLVSFYNNEISEKSEIFDDQFSVERPDGSNFTLKIRSTKLEDSAMYFCASSETPSGSMGEQYFGPGTRLTVT.

The chain recombines TRBV9 with TRBJ1-2; D is uncertain. In germline, CDR1 is SGDLS, CDR2 YYNGEE. V dropped 0 bases and J dropped 7 bases, with 4 bases sitting between them. This CDR3 is built from 11 residues. As DNA, the CDR3 is TGTGCCAGCAGCGTAGTCGGTGGCTACACCTTC. Translation: CASSVVGGYTF. The full variable domain, rest sourced from reference TRBV9 and TRBJ1-2, is DSGVTQTPKHLITATGQRVTLRCSPRSGDLSVYWYQQSLDQGLQFLIQYYNGEERAKGNILERFSAQQFPDLHSELNLSSLELGDSALYFCASSVVGGYTFGSGTRLTVV.

The V and J genes are TRBV7-6 and TRBJ2-7; TRBD2 matches 13 bases. The CDR3 extends over 17 amino acids. The germline V gene has CDR1 SGHVS and CDR2 FNYEAQ. The V segment lost 5 bases and the J segment 6 bases; nucleotides outside the gene matches: 13. The CDR3 DNA is TGTGCCAGCAGCCCCAACCCACTAGCGGGAGGGCCTGGCGAGCAGTACTTC. It yields the protein CASSPNPLAGGPGEQYF.